Presented here are 13 T cell receptor beta chains from one specimen sequenced in a study of CD8 T cells in ankylosing spondylitis. MiXCR, run by TCRdb on the 5' RACE reads, gives a single entry per CDR3 protein. The data hold around 300,000 distinct CDR3 sequences, with 20% observed a single time. Sequencing used blood, either unsorted or a sorted T cell fraction (not recorded which). Receptor source: a female donor with ankylosing spondylitis or in good health (not recorded which).

This clonotype has at least ten counts. This rearrangement joins TRBV29-1 to TRBJ2-1; 8 bases are shared with TRBD1. Germline loops: CDR1 SQVTM, CDR2 ANQGSEA. This CDR3 region has 13 residues. V lost 7 bases to trimming and J lost 9 bases; unmatched junction nucleotides: 11. This chain's CDR3 is CSGLPTGAGEQFF. CDR3 sequence (DNA): TGCAGCGGATTACCGACAGGGGCCGGTGAGCAGTTCTTC.

This clonotype was seen only a few times. The chain has TRBV6-5 and TRBJ1-1, with TRBD1 matching over 9 bases. Germline loops: CDR1 MNHEY, CDR2 SVGAGI. J gave up 6 bases and V 3 bases, and 5 bases lay outside the gene matches. The CDR3 has 14 amino acids. CDR3 in amino acids: CASSYGTGTPEAFF. The CDR3 DNA reads as TGTGCCAGCAGTTATGGGACAGGGACTCCTGAAGCTTTCTTT.

The chain combines TRBV12-3 or TRBV12-4 with TRBJ1-5; possible D gene TRBD1, 5 bases. The ends were cut back, 1 base at V and 7 bases at J, with 11 bases in the middle. This CDR3 comprises 14 residues. The CDR3 DNA follows: TGTGCCAGCAGTTTAGAGGGGACCAGACAGCCCCAGCATTTT. This sequence encodes CASSLEGTRQPQHF.

At least ten counts were recorded for this clonotype. The chain is built from TRBV12-3 or TRBV12-4 and TRBJ1-5; D is uncertain. The CDR3 is 13 amino acids. V gave up 1 base and J gave up 6 bases, with 7 bases separating them. The CDR3 is CASSLEVGQPQHF. CDR3 in DNA: TGTGCCAGCAGTTTAGAGGTCGGTCAGCCCCAGCATTTT.

V gene TRBV6-2 or TRBV6-3 combines with J gene TRBJ1-1; D may be TRBD1 (5 bases). Per germline, CDR1 MNHEY and CDR2 SVGEGT. Trimming removed 8 bases from V and 6 bases from J, with 13 bases in between. The CDR3 is 12 residues long. This CDR3 is CASRQGTPEAFF. CDR3 nucleotide sequence: TGTGCCAGCCGCCAGGGAACCCCTGAAGCTTTCTTT.

This sequence joins TRBV20-1 and TRBJ2-3; D is possibly TRBD2 (6 bases). Germline assignment: CDR1 DFQATT and CDR2 SNEGSKA (reference sequence). The CDR3 extends over 15 amino acids. Trimming took 3 bases from V and 6 from J, leaving 19 bases between them. The CDR3 bases are TGCAGTGCTAGGACTCCAGCGGGCCTAGGGGATACGCAGTATTTT. This codes for CSARTPAGLGDTQYF.

This clonotype was counted only a few times. The CDR3 here is CASSLRGTGGYGYTF. As DNA, the CDR3 is TGTGCCAGCAGTTTAAGGGGGACCGGGGGCTATGGCTACACCTTC. The chain is built from TRBV12-3 or TRBV12-4 and TRBJ1-2, with D possibly TRBD1 on 6 matching bases. CDR3 size: 15 residues. Trimming pared 2 bases from V and 4 bases from J, leaving 14 bases between.

This clonotype has a count of ten or more. The rearrangement uses TRBV6-5 and TRBJ2-7, with D tentatively TRBD1 (6 bases). CDR1 is MNHEY, CDR2 SVGAGI, per germline. The V gene lost 2 bases and the J gene lost 2 bases, with 10 bases spanning the gap. This CDR3 comprises 14 residues. CDR3 sequence: CASSYSQGTYEQYF. The CDR3 nucleotides read TGTGCCAGCAGTTACAGTCAGGGGACCTACGAGCAGTACTTC.

This chain links TRBV6-5 with TRBJ2-7; TRBD1 is a possible D gene (6 bases). This CDR3 contains 14 residues. V lost 2 bases and J 2 bases, leaving 10 bases between the germline ends. The germline V gene encodes CDR1 MNHEY and CDR2 SVGAGI. CDR3 bases: TGTGCCAGCAGTTACACACAGGGTCCCTACGAGCAGTACTTC. This translates into CASSYTQGPYEQYF.

The V and J genes are TRBV7-2 and TRBJ2-5; D ambiguous. From germline, CDR1 is SGHTA and CDR2 FQGNSA. Trimming cost V 3 bases and J 1 base, with 6 bases left between them. The CDR3 runs to 13 residues. As DNA, the CDR3 is TGTGCCAGCAGCTTCCGGTTCCAAGAGACCCAGTACTTC. This gives the protein CASSFRFQETQYF.

This clonotype showed up just a few times. Because the CDR3's place on the DNA is in doubt, the DNA is left out and the CDR3 is given as listed by TCRdb. J is TRBJ1-2 and V is TRBV21-1. TRBV21-1 is a pseudogene. The CDR3 is 16 amino acids long, termini counted. CDR3 residues: CASSKFGGGTEYGYTF.

The chain couples TRBV7-2 to TRBJ1-4; no clear D. V dropped 8 bases and J dropped 11 bases, with 12 bases sitting between them. The CDR3 has 11 residues. The germline V gene has CDR1 SGHTA and CDR2 FQGNSA. DNA of the CDR3: TGTGCCAGCTCTTATGGAACCAAACTGTTTTTT. Translation: CASSYGTKLFF.

The chain has TRBV6-5 and TRBJ1-1; unclear D gene. Per the germline V gene, CDR1 is MNHEY and CDR2 is SVGAGI. Trimming stripped 4 bases from V and 0 bases from J, with 9 bases between. This CDR3 has 14 amino acids. CDR3 region: CASSWSSMNTEAFF. The DNA for the CDR3 is TGTGCCAGCAGTTGGTCTAGCATGAACACTGAAGCTTTCTTT.